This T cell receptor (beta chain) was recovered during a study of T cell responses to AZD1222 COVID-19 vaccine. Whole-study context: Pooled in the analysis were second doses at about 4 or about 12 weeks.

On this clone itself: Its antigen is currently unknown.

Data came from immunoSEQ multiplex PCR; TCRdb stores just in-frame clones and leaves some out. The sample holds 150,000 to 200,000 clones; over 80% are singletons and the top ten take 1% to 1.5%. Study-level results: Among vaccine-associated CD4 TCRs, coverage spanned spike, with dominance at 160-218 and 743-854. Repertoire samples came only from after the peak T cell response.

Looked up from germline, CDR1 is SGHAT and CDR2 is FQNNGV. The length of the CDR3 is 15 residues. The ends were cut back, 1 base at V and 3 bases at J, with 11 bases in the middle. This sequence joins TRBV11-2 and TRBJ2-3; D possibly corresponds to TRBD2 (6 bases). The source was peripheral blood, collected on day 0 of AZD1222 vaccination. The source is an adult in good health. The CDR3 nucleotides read TGTGCCAGCAGCTTAGCGCCTAGCGAAACAGATACGCAGTATTTT. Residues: CASSLAPSETDTQYF.